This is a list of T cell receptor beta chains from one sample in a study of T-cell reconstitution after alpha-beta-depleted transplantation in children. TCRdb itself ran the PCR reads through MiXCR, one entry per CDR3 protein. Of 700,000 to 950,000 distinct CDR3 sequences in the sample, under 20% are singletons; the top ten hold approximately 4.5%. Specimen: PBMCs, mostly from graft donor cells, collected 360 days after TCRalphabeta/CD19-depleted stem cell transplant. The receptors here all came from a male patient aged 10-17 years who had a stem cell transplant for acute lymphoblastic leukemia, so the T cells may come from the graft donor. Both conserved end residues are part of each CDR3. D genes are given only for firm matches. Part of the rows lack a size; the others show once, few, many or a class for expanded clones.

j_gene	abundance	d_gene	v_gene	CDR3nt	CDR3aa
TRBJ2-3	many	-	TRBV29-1	TGCAGCGTCGAATCCTCAACTAGCTATGACACAGATACGCAGTATTTT	CSVESSTSYDTDTQYF
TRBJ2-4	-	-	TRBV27	TGTGCCAGCAGTAGGGGGGAAACCAAAAACATTCAGTACTTC	CASSRGETKNIQYF
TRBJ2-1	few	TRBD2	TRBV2	TGTGCCAGCAGTGGCGCGGGCGGGAGGAGGAATGAGCAGTTCTTC	CASSGAGGRRNEQFF
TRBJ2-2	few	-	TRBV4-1	TGCGCCAGCAGCCAAGGTACTTTCTGGGACCCCTGGATCACCGGGGAGCTGTTTTTT	CASSQGTFWDPWITGELFF
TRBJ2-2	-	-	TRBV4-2	TGTGCCAGCAGCCACCGAGGGAGTTGGGAGCTGTTTTTT	CASSHRGSWELFF
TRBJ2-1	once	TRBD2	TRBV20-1	TGCAGTGCTAGTTCTAGCGGGAGAGGTAGCTCCTACAATGAGCAGTTCTTC	CSASSSGRGSSYNEQFF
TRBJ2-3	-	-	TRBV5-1	TGCGCCAGCAGCCAAGGACGTCTCACAGATACGCAGTATTTT	CASSQGRLTDTQYF
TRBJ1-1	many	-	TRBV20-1	TGCAGTGCCAGGGACTTTAAGGATATTCACACTGAAGCTTTCTTT	CSARDFKDIHTEAFF
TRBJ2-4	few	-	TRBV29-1	TGCAGCGGGGGGGATCCAAACATTCAGTACTTC	CSGGDPNIQYF
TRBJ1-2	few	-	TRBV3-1	TGTGCCAGCAGCCGGATAGGTGGCGCGGGCTATGGCTACACCTTC	CASSRIGGAGYGYTF
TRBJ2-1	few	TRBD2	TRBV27	TGTGCCAGCAGTTGGAGGGAGGGGCAGTTCTTC	CASSWREGQFF
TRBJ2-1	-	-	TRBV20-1	TGCAGTGCTTTGCTCCCCCTTTACAATGAGCAGTTCTTC	CSALLPLYNEQFF
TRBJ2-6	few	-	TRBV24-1	TGTGCCACCAGTGATTTTCTACCGCAGGGGAAGGCTGGGGCCAACGTCCTGACTTTC	CATSDFLPQGKAGANVLTF
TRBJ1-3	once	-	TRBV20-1	TGCAGTGCCCCCCGGGGGGGCAGAGCTGGAAACACCATATATTTT	CSAPRGGRAGNTIYF
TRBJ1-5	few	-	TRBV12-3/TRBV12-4	TGTGCCAGCAGTCCTGATGGGGGAGGCAATCAGCCCCAGCATTTT	CASSPDGGGNQPQHF
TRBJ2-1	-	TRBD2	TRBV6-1	TGTGCCAGCAGTGCACCCGGGACTAGCGGGAGGATCTATGAGCAGTTCTTC	CASSAPGTSGRIYEQFF